One and the same sample provided the 22 T cell receptor beta chains below, sequenced in a study of blood T cell repertoires in COVID-19. Assay: immunoSEQ multiplex PCR; the TCRdb copy retains only in-frame clones and omits some. The sample carries 150,000 to 200,000 clones, approximately 79% recorded once. Sequencing was performed on peripheral blood. Every receptor here comes from a woman older than 75 with acute or convalescent COVID-19.

The V and J genes are TRBV23-1 and TRBJ1-5; 10 bases agree with TRBD1. TRBV23-1 is flagged as an ORF with uncertain function. The CDR3 totals 19 residues. V shed 0 bases and J 4 bases; nucleotides not matched to a gene: 12. The CDR3 spells CASSQSFLGQGVCNQPQHF. The CDR3 bases are TGCGCCAGCAGTCAATCTTTCCTCGGACAGGGGGTTTGTAATCAGCCCCAGCATTTT.

The J gene is TRBJ1-4, the V gene TRBV15; 10 bases agree with TRBD1. The junction had 1 base not matched to a gene; V was cut back by 3 bases and J by 3 bases. Germline V lookup: CDR1 LNHNV, CDR2 YYDKDF (reference sequence). The CDR3 length is 15 residues. CDR3 region: CATSRGTGANEKLFF. CDR3 in DNA: TGTGCCACCAGCAGGGGGACAGGGGCTAATGAAAAACTGTTTTTT. Complete variable domain (other parts from reference TRBV15 and TRBJ1-4): DAMVIQNPRYQVTQFGKPVTLSCSQTLNHNVMYWYQQKSSQAPKLLFHYYDKDFNNEADTPDNFQSRRPNTSFCFLDIRSPGLGDTAMYLCATSRGTGANEKLFFGSGTQLSVL.

V gene TRBV5-5 combines with J gene TRBJ1-1; the match to TRBD1 covers 7 bases. With V trimmed by 1 base and J by 3 bases, 6 bases remained unmatched. The CDR3 totals 15 residues. Germline CDR1 SGHKS, CDR2 YYEKEE (reference sequence). CDR3: CASSLRAGGDTEAFF. The CDR3 DNA is TGTGCCAGCAGCTTGAGGGCAGGGGGAGACACTGAAGCTTTCTTT.

The chain carries TRBV19 and TRBJ2-2; 11 positions agree with TRBD2. Trimming took 4 bases from V and 0 from J; bases not matched to a gene: 4. This CDR3 is built from 17 residues. Germline CDR1 reads LNHDA; CDR2 reads SQIVND (reference sequence). This CDR3 is CASSRGLAETNTGELFF. The CDR3 bases are TGTGCCAGTAGTAGGGGACTAGCGGAGACGAACACCGGGGAGCTGTTTTTT.

The V call is TRBV29-1, the J call TRBJ1-2, with D maybe TRBD1 (6 bases). The germline gives CDR1 SQVTM, CDR2 ANQGSEA. The CDR3 length is 11 residues. With 4 bases removed from V and 4 bases from J, the gap between germline ends came to 7 bases. For the CDR3, the DNA is TGCAGCGTTGTCAGGGGCTATGGCTACACCTTC. Protein product: CSVVRGYGYTF. Supplemented by reference TRBV29-1 and TRBJ1-2, the full variable domain reads SAVISQKPSRDICQRGTSLTIQCQVDSQVTMMFWYRQQPGQSLTLIATANQGSEATYESGFVIDKFPISRPNLTFSTLTVSNMSPEDSSIYLCSVVRGYGYTFGSGTRLTVV.

The chain links TRBV7-2 to TRBJ2-1, with D perhaps TRBD2 (5 bases). CDR1 and CDR2 (germline): SGHTA, FQGNSA. V lost 5 bases, J lost 12 bases, and 14 bases lay in between. This CDR3 contains 12 residues. CDR3 coding DNA: TGTGCCAGCAGCCCCCCGGGAAGAGGGCAGTTCTTC. This codes for CASSPPGRGQFF.

The J gene is TRBJ1-5, the V gene TRBV7-9; a weak D match, TRBD1 (6 bases). CDR1 is SEHNR, CDR2 FQNEAQ, per germline (reference sequence). Trimming shortened V by 1 base and J by 1 base, and 14 bases separated the two germline ends. The CDR3 length is 17 residues. The CDR3 DNA reads as TGTGCCAGCAGCTTAGATACAGGGCCTTTAAGCAATCAGCCCCAGCATTTT. Its protein is CASSLDTGPLSNQPQHF.

This chain joins TRBV29-1 and TRBJ2-3; 9 bases map to TRBD1. With V trimmed by 6 bases and J by 0 bases, 4 bases remained unmatched. Per germline, CDR1 SQVTM and CDR2 ANQGSEA. The CDR3 runs to 14 residues. The CDR3 DNA sequence: TGCAGCGTGCAGGGACAGGGCAGCACAGATACGCAGTATTTT. As protein: CSVQGQGSTDTQYF.

The rearrangement links TRBV29-1 to TRBJ2-7, with 9 bases lining up with TRBD1. Germline assignment: CDR1 SQVTM and CDR2 ANQGSEA. The CDR3 consists of 13 residues. V lost 5 bases to trimming and J lost 4 bases; unmatched junction nucleotides: 6. The CDR3 DNA is TGCAGCGTTCAACAGGGGGCAGGATACGAGCAGTACTTC. Protein product: CSVQQGAGYEQYF.

CDR3 sequence (DNA): TGCGCCAGCAGCTTGGGTGGGACACTCGCCCCTGAAGCTTTCTTT. Amino acid sequence: CASSLGGTLAPEAFF. This chain uses TRBV5-1 with TRBJ1-1; TRBD1 might be the D (6 bases). The V gene lost 0 bases and the J gene lost 6 bases, with 15 bases spanning the gap. From germline, CDR1 is SGHRS and CDR2 YFSETQ. The length of the CDR3 is 15 residues. Complete variable domain (other parts from reference TRBV5-1 and TRBJ1-1): KAGVTQTPRYLIKTRGQQVTLSCSPISGHRSVSWYQQTPGQGLQFLFEYFSETQRNKGNFPGRFSGRQFSNSRSEMNVSTLELGDSALYLCASSLGGTLAPEAFFGQGTRLTVV.

The genes are TRBV7-2 and TRBJ1-2; D remains unclear. Trimming removed 0 bases at V and 1 base at J, with 6 bases between. This CDR3 comprises 14 residues. The germline gives CDR1 SGHTA, CDR2 FQGNSA. For the CDR3, the DNA is TGTGCCAGCAGCTTAGCCAGCGTTAACTATGGCTACACCTTC. Translation gives CASSLASVNYGYTF.

The CDR3 protein is CASKGWATNEKLFF. The CDR3 DNA reads TGTGCCAGCAAGGGGTGGGCAACTAATGAAAAACTGTTTTTT. The rearrangement joins TRBV4-2 to TRBJ1-4; tentative D call: TRBD1 (5 bases). Germline V gives CDR1 LGHNA, CDR2 YNFKEQ. CDR3 size: 14 residues. Trimming took 7 bases from V and 0 from J, leaving 9 bases between them.

This chain uses TRBV20-1 with TRBJ2-5; D is possibly TRBD2 (6 bases). V lost 3 bases, J lost 5 bases, and 16 bases lay in between. The CDR3 is 14 amino acids. CDR1 is DFQATT and CDR2 is SNEGSKA in the germline V gene (reference sequence). The CDR3 loop is CSASPPSGQETQYF. CDR3 bases: TGCAGTGCTAGTCCACCCAGCGGGCAGGAGACCCAGTACTTC.

The chain has TRBV7-9 and TRBJ1-2; TRBD1 is a possible D gene (5 bases). Germline lookup yields CDR1 SEHNR and CDR2 FQNEAQ (reference sequence). V lost 5 bases, J lost 7 bases, and 11 bases lay in between. The CDR3 consists of 12 residues. CDR3 in DNA: TGTGCCAGCAGCACCAGGGTTCGTGGCTACACCTTC. Its translation: CASSTRVRGYTF.

This sequence joins TRBV6-2 or TRBV6-3 and TRBJ2-7, with a tentative D call TRBD2 (5 bases). The germline CDR1 and CDR2 sequences are MNHEY and SVGEGT. V dropped 2 bases and J dropped 1 base, with 6 bases sitting between them. The CDR3 covers 13 residues. The CDR3 sequence: CASSYPGSYEQYF. The DNA for the CDR3 is TGTGCCAGCAGTTACCCGGGATCCTACGAGCAGTACTTC.

This clone was seen once. The rearrangement uses TRBV19 and TRBJ2-7; 10 bases are shared with TRBD1. Looked up from germline, CDR1 is LNHDA and CDR2 is SQIVND (reference sequence). The CDR3 has 14 amino acids. V was pared by 4 bases and J by 7 bases, with 7 bases of the junction left unmatched. The CDR3 loop reads CASSNRQGAREQYF. Written as DNA, the CDR3 is TGTGCCAGTAGTAACCGACAGGGGGCGAGAGAGCAGTACTTC.

This clone showed up just once. The V gene is TRBV7-2, the J gene TRBJ2-2, with TRBD1 matching over 7 bases. The CDR3 covers 14 residues. Trimming cost V 1 base and J 7 bases; bases outside gene matches: 3. Germline lookup yields CDR1 SGHTA and CDR2 FQGNSA. The CDR3 reads CASSLEGGHGELFF. CDR3 in DNA: TGTGCCAGCAGCTTAGAAGGGGGCCACGGGGAGCTGTTTTTT.

The gene calls are TRBV5-8 and TRBJ2-1; 10 bases are shared with TRBD1. The CDR3 loop spans 17 amino acids. With 0 bases clipped from V and 3 bases from J, the junction kept 6 bases outside the gene matches. The germline CDR1 and CDR2 sequences are SGHTS and YDEGEE. The CDR3 loop reads CASSLGGDRGGYNEQFF. For the CDR3, the DNA is TGTGCCAGCAGCTTGGGGGGGGACAGGGGAGGCTACAATGAGCAGTTCTTC.

V and J are TRBV16 and TRBJ1-1; 8 bases are shared with TRBD1. From germline, CDR1 is KGHSY and CDR2 FQNENV. The CDR3 is 15 residues long. The V and J ends lost 0 bases and 4 bases, in that order; junction bases with no gene match: 4. The CDR3 sequence: CASSQSRTGTTEAFF. CDR3 DNA sequence: TGTGCCAGCAGCCAATCGAGGACAGGGACCACTGAAGCTTTCTTT.

The chain recombines TRBV19 with TRBJ2-1; TRBD1 matches 7 bases. After removal of 3 bases from V and 3 bases from J, the junction contained 8 bases not matched to a gene. The CDR3 is 16 amino acids. In germline, CDR1 is LNHDA, CDR2 SQIVND (reference sequence). This CDR3 is CASSMPTGAVYNEQFF. CDR3 DNA sequence: TGTGCCAGTAGTATGCCCACAGGGGCCGTCTACAATGAGCAGTTCTTC.

This chain joins TRBV6-5 and TRBJ1-5; D not certain. This CDR3 region has 13 residues. V gave up 6 bases and J gave up 1 base, with 7 bases separating them. Germline-derived CDR1 and CDR2 are MNHEY and SVGAGI. This CDR3 reads CASRGESNQPQHF. The DNA for the CDR3 is TGTGCCAGCAGGGGAGAGAGCAATCAGCCCCAGCATTTT.

V is TRBV29-1 and J is TRBJ2-1; 8 nucleotides agree with TRBD1. The germline V gene encodes CDR1 SQVTM and CDR2 ANQGSEA. The CDR3 spans 11 residues. V shed 7 bases and J 4 bases; nucleotides not matched to a gene: 0. The CDR3 loop is CSGTGYNEQFF. DNA for the CDR3: TGCAGCGGGACAGGGTACAATGAGCAGTTCTTC.